This TCR beta chain was sequenced for a study of long-term antiretroviral therapy in people with HIV. Findings and limits, study-wide: Those clones which expanded before ART made up the dominant part of the repertoire at all time points.

Run at survey level, the immunoSEQ assay was version v3.0. Only in-frame clones appear in the TCRdb table, and some are missing; sequencing was by immunoSEQ multiplex PCR. The sample has 25,000 to 30,000 clones, roughly 90% seen once. Per germline, CDR1 MDHEN and CDR2 SYDVKM. Trimming took 8 bases from V and 5 from J, leaving 21 bases between them. The CDR3 is 15 amino acids. Samples held about 1-11 million cryopreserved PBMC before DNA extraction. Note on this clone: Its antigen is as yet unknown.

Here the sequenced sample was unsorted PBMCs, taken 1.8 years after starting antiretroviral therapy. This sequence joins TRBV28 and TRBJ2-5; D unclear. This sequence originates from a woman younger than 30 with HIV. The CDR3 DNA reads as TGTGCCAGCCTCTTCCTACCGCCGGCAGGCGAGACCCAGTACTTC. It codes for CASLFLPPAGETQYF.